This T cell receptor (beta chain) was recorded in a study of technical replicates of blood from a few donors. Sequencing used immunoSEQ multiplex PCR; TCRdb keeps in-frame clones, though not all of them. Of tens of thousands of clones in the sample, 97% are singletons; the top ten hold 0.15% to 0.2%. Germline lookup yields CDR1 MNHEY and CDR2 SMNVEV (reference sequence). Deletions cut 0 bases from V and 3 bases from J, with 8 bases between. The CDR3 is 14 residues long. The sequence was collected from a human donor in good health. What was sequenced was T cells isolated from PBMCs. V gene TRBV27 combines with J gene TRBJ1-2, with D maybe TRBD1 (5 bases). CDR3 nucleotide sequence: TGTGCCAGCAGTTTATCCGCCAGGGACTATGGCTACACCTTC. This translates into CASSLSARDYGYTF.